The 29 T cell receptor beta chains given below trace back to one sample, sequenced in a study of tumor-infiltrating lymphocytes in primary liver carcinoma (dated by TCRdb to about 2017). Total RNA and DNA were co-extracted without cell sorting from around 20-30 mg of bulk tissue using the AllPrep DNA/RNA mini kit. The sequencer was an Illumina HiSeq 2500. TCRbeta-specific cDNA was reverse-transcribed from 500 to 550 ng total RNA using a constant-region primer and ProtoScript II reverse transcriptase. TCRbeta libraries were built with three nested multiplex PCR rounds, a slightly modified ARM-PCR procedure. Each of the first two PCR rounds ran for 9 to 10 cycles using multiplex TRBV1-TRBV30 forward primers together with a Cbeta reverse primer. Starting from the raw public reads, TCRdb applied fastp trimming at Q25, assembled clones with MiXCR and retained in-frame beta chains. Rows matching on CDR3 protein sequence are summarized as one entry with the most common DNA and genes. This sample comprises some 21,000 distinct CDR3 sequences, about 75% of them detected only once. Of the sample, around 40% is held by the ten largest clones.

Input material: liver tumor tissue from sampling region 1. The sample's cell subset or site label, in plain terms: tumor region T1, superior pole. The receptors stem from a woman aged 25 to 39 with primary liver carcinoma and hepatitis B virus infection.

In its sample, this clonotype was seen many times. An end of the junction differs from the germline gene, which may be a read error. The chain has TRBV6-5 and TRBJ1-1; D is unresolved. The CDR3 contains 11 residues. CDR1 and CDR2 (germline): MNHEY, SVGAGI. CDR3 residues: CASGYADVAIF. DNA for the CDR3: TGTGCCAGCGGCTACGCAGATGTAGCTATCTTT.

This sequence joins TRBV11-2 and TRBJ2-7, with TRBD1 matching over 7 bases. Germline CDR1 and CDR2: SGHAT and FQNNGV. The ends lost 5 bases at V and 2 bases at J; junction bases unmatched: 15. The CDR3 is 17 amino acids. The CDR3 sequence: CASSPRGSLGCTYEQYF. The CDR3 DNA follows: TGTGCCAGCAGCCCCAGGGGGTCGTTGGGGTGCACCTACGAGCAGTACTTC.

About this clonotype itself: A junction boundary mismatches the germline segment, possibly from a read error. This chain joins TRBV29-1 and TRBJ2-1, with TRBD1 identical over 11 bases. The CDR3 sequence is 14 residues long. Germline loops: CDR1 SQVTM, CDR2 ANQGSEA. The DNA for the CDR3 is TGCAGCGGATTGCAGGGACAGGGGGTGGATGAGCAGTTTTTC. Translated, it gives CSGLQGQGVDEQFF.

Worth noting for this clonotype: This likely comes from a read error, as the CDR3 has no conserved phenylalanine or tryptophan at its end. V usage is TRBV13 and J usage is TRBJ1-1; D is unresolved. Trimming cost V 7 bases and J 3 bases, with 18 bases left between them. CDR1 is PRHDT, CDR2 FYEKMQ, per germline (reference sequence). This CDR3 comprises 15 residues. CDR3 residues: CASILGLGRDTEAFY. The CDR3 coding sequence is TGTGCCAGCATTTTAGGTCTGGGCCGGGACACTGAAGCTTTCTAT.

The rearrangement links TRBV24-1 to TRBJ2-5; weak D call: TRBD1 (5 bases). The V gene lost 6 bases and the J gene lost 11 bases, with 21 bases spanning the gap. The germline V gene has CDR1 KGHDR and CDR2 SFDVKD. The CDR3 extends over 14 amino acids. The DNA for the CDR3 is TGTGCCACCAGTAATTCCTCATGGGTATGGACACAGTACTTC. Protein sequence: CATSNSSWVWTQYF.

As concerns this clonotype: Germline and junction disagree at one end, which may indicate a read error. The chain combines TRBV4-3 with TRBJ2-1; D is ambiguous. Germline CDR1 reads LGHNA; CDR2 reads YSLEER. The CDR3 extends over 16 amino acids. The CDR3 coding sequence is TGCGCCAGCAGCCAAGACGCGCGAAGCTCCTACATTGAGCAGTTCTTC. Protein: CASSQDARSSYIEQFF.

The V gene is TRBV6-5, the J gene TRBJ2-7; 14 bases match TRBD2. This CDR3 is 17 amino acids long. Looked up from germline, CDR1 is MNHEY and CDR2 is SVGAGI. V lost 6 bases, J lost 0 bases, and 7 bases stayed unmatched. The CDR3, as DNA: TGTGCCAGCAGCTTCGCCGGGACTAGCGGGAGCTCCTACGAGCAGTACTTC. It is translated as CASSFAGTSGSSYEQYF.

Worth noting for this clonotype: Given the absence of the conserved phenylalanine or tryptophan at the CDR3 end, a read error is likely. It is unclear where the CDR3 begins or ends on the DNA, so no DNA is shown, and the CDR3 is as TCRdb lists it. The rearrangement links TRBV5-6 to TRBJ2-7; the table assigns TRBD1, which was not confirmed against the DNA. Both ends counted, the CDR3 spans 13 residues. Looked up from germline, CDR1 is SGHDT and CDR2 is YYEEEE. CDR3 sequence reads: CASSLRTWLSQYL.

CDR3 sequence: CASSLEQRTEAFF. CDR3 sequence (DNA): TGTGCCAGCAGCTTAGAACAGAGGACTGAAGCTTTCTTT. V usage is TRBV11-2 and J usage is TRBJ1-1, with D hard to call. This CDR3 has 13 amino acids. Germline CDR1 reads SGHAT; CDR2 reads FQNNGV. Trimming took off 0 bases at V and 5 bases at J, with 7 bases between the two ends.

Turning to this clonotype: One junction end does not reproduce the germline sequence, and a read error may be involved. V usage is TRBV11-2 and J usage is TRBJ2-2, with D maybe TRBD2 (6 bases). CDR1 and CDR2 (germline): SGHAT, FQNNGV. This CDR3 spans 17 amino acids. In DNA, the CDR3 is TGTGCCAGCAGCTTAGCGCTAGGAGGGGCGAACACCGGGGAGCTGCTTTTT. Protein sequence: CASSLALGGANTGELLF.

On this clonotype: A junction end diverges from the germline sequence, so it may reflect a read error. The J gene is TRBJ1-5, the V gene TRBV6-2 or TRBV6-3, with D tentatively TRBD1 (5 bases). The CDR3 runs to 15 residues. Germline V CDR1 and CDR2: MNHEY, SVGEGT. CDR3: CVSSMDTFGNQPQHF. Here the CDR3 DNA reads TGTGTCAGCAGTATGGACACTTTTGGTAATCAACCCCAGCATTTT.

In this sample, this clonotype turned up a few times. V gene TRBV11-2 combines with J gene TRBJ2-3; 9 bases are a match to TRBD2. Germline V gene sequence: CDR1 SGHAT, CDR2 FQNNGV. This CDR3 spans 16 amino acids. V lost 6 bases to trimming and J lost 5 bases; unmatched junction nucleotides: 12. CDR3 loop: CASSAVLAGIVDTQYF. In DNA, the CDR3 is TGTGCCAGCAGTGCGGTACTAGCGGGTATTGTAGATACGCAGTATTTT.

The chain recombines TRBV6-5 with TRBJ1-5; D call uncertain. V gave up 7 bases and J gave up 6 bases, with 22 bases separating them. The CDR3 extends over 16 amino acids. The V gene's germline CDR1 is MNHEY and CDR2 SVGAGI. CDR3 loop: CASNPTQIPLGQPQHF. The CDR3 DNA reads TGTGCCAGCAATCCAACACAGATCCCCCTCGGTCAGCCCCAGCATTTT.

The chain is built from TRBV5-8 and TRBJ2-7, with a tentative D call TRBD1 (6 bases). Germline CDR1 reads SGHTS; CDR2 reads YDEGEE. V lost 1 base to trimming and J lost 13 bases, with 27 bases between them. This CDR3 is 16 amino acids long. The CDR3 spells CASSLLRGDISYGQYF. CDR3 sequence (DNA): TGTGCCAGCAGCTTGCTCAGGGGCGATATCTCCTACGGGCAATACTTC.

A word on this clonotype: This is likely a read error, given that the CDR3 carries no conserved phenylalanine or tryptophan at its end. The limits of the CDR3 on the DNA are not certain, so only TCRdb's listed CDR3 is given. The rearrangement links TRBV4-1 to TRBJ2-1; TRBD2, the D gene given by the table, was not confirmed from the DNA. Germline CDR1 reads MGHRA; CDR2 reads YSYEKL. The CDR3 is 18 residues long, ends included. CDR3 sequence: CASSQGLAGVYSYNEQSI.

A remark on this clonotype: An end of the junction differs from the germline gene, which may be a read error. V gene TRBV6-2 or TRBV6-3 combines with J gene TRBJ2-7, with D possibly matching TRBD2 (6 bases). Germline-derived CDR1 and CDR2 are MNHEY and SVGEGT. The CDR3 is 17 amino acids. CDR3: CANSYSGLAVLSYEQYF. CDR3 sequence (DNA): TGTGCCAACAGTTACTCGGGATTAGCGGTACTCTCCTACGAGCAGTACTTC.

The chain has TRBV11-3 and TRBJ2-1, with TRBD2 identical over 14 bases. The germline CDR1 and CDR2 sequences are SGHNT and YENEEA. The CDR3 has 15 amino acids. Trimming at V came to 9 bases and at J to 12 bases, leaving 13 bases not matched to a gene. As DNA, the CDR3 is TGTGCCAGTAGCCGACTAGCGGGGGGGGGGCGTGTGCAGTTCTTC. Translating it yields CASSRLAGGGRVQFF.

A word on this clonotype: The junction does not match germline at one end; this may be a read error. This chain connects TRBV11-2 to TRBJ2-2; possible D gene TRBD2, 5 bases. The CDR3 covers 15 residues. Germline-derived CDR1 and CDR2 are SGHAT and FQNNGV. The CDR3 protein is CANRLDRTVTGELFF. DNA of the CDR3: TGTGCCAACAGATTAGATCGGACTGTAACCGGGGAGCTGTTTTTC.

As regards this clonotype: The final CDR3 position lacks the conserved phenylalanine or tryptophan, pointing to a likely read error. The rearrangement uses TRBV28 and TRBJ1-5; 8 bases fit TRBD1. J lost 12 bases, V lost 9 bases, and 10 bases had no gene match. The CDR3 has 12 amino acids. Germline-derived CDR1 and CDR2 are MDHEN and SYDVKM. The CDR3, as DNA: TGTGCCAGTACTGTCTCCGGGACAGGCCAGCATTTA. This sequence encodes CASTVSGTGQHL.

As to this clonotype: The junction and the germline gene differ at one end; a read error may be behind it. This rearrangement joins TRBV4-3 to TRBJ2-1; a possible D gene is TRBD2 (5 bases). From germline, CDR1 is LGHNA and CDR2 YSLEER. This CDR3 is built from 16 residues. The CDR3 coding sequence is TGTGCCAGCAGCCAAGATTCGGGAAGCCCCTACAATGTGCAGTTCTTC. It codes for CASSQDSGSPYNVQFF.

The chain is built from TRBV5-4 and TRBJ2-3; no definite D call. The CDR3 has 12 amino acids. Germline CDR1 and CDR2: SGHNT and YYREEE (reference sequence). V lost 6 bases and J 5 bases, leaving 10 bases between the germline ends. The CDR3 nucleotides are TGTGCCAGCAACAACGGGCGAGATACGCAGTATTTT. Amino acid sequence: CASNNGRDTQYF.

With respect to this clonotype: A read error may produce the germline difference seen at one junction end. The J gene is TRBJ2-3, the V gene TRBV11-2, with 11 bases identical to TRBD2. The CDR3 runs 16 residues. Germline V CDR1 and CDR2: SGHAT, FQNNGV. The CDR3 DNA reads TGTACCAGCAGCGCGGGACTAGCGGCTATTGTTGATACGCAATATTTT. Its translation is CTSSAGLAAIVDTQYF.

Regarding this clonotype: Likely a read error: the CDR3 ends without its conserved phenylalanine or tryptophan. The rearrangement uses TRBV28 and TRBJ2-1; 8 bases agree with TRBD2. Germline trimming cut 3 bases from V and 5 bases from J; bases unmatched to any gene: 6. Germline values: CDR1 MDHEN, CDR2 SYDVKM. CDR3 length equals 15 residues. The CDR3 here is CASSFVVAGHNEQFC. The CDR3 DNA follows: TGTGCCAGCAGTTTCGTGGTAGCGGGACACAATGAGCAGTTCTGC.

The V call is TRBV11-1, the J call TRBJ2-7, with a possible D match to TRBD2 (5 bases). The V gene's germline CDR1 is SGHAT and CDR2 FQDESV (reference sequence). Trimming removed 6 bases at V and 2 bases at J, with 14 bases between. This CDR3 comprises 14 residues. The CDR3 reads CASSYGVLTYEQYF. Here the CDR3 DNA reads TGTGCCAGCAGTTACGGGGTCTTAACCTACGAGCAGTACTTC.

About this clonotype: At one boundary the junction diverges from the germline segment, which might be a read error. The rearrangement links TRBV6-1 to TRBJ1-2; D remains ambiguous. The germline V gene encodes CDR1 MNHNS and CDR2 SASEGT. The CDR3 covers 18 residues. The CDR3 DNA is TGTGCCAGTAGTGAGTGGTTCCTGCTCCTTAGATCTAACTATGGCTACACCTTC. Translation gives CASSEWFLLLRSNYGYTF.

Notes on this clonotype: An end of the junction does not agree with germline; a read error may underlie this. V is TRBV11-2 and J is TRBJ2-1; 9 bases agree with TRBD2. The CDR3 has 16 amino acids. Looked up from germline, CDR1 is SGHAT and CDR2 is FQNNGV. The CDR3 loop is CASSTSLAGRHNDQFF. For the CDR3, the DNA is TGTGCCAGCAGCACCTCTCTAGCGGGAAGACACAATGACCAGTTCTTC.

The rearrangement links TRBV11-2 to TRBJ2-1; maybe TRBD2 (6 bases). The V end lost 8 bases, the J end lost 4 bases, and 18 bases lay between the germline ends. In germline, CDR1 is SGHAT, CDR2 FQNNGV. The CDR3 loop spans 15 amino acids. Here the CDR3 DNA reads TGTGCCAGCCAAGACCGGGGGAACTTTTACAATGAGCAGTTCTTC. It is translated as CASQDRGNFYNEQFF. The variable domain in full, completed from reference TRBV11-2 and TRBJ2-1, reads EAGVAQSPRYKIIEKRQSVAFWCNPISGHATLYWYQQILGQGPKLLIQFQNNGVVDDSQLPKDRFSAERLKGVDSTLKIQPAKLEDSAVYLCASQDRGNFYNEQFFGPGTRLTVL.

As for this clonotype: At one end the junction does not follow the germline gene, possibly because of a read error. CDR3 residues: CASSQAVTVGHTSYEQYF. CDR3 DNA sequence: TGCGCCAGCAGCCAAGCTGTGACGGTGGGTCACACTAGCTACGAACAGTACTTC. The chain has TRBV4-3 and TRBJ2-7, with D possibly being TRBD2 (6 bases). Germline assignment: CDR1 LGHNA and CDR2 YSLEER. The length of the CDR3 is 18 residues.

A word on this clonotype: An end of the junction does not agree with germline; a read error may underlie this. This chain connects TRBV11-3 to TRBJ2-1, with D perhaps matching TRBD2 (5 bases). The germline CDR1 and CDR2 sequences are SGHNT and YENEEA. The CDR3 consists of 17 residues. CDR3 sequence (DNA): TGTGTCAGCAGCTTAGGGTTCGGCGGGCTTTCCTACAATGAACGGTTCTTC. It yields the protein CVSSLGFGGLSYNERFF.